The source of this T cell receptor beta chain is a study of cytomegalovirus exposure and HLA in healthy donors. Turning to the study itself: About 83 million unique TCRs from HLA-typed donors made up an early data release.

Use of 60 Vbeta and 13 Jbeta primers characterized the PCR. TCRdb's copy holds only in-frame clones and misses some; the assay was immunoSEQ multiplex PCR. The repertoire holds around 91,000 clones, 75% to 80% seen once, with approximately 4.6% in the top ten. Only a few counts were recorded for this clone. The antigen is not known. Findings and limits, study-wide: Near-uniform donor sequencing depth was presumed by presence/absence analyses. In an earlier analysis, productive rearrangement rates for most beta V segments clustered near 87% or 30%.

V dropped 6 bases and J dropped 0; count of bases not matched to a gene: 1. The CDR3 length is 13 residues. Germline assignment: CDR1 SGHRS and CDR2 YFSETQ. The sequence derives from a woman aged 40 to 55 in good health and CMV-seropositive. Sequencing input: PBMCs. The chain couples TRBV5-1 to TRBJ1-1, with TRBD1 matching 8 bases. The CDR3, as DNA: TGCGCCAGCAACAGGGGGATGAACACTGAAGCTTTCTTT. It is translated as CASNRGMNTEAFF.